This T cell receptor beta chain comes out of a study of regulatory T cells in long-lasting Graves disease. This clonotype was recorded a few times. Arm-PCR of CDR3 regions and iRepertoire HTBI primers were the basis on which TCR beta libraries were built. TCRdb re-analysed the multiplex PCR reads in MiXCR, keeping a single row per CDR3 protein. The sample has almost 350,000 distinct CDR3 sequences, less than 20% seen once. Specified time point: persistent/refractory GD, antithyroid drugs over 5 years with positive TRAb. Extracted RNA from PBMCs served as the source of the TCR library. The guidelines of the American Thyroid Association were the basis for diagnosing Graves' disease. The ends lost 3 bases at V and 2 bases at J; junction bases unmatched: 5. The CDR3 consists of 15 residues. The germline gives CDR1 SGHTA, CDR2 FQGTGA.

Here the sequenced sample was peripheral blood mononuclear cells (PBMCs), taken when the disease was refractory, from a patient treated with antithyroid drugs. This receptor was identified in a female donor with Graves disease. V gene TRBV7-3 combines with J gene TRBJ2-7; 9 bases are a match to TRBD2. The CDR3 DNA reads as TGTGCCAGCAGCTTCTCCAGCGGGGGGACCTACGAGCAGTACTTC. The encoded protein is CASSFSSGGTYEQYF.